These T cell receptor beta chains were read from a single sample in a study of blood T cell repertoires in COVID-19. TCRdb's copy holds only in-frame clones and misses some; the assay was immunoSEQ multiplex PCR. Among some 360,000 clones listed, roughly 87% were seen once. The sequencing input was peripheral blood. The source of these receptors is a woman aged 60-75 years with COVID-19, enrolled during active disease. Each CDR3 is given with its conserved first and last residue. The D gene is left open where the match is weak. Rows give clone size only sometimes, using once, few, many, or a class for an expanded clone.

V gene: TRBV18
J gene: TRBJ2-7
D gene: NA
clone size: NA
CDR3 DNA: TGTGCCAGCTCAGGGGACACCCCATACGAGCAGTACTTC
CDR3 protein: CASSGDTPYEQYF

V gene: TRBV7-7
J gene: TRBJ2-2
D gene: NA
clone size: NA
CDR3 DNA: TGTGCCAGCAGGCCTACAGGGAAAACCGGGGAGCTGTTTTTT
CDR3 protein: CASRPTGKTGELFF

V gene: TRBV6-2/TRBV6-3
J gene: TRBJ2-5
D gene: NA
clone size: NA
CDR3 DNA: TGTGCCAGCAGTTGGACGAGCTGGGGGGGCGAAACCCAGTACTTC
CDR3 protein: CASSWTSWGGETQYF

V gene: TRBV6-5
J gene: TRBJ2-1
D gene: TRBD2
clone size: once
CDR3 DNA: TGTGCCAGCAGTACACTGGCGGGGGGGTACAATGAGCAGTTCTTC
CDR3 protein: CASSTLAGGYNEQFF

V gene: TRBV7-9
J gene: TRBJ2-1
D gene: TRBD2
clone size: NA
CDR3 DNA: TGTGCCAGCAGCTCTCTAGCGGGGGCCGGGAATGAGCAGTTCTTC
CDR3 protein: CASSSLAGAGNEQFF

V gene: TRBV19
J gene: TRBJ2-2
D gene: NA
clone size: NA
CDR3 DNA: TGTGCCAGACAACCAGGGCCCCGGCGTACCGGGGAGCTGTTTTTT
CDR3 protein: CARQPGPRRTGELFF

V gene: TRBV6-5
J gene: TRBJ1-3
D gene: NA
clone size: once
CDR3 DNA: TGTGCCAGCACGCGACAGTTTGGAAACACCATATATTTT
CDR3 protein: CASTRQFGNTIYF

V gene: TRBV23-1
J gene: TRBJ1-1
D gene: TRBD1
clone size: many
CDR3 DNA: TGCGCCAGCAGTCACTATGAATTACAGGGGAGTATGGTTTTCGCTGAAGCTTTCTTT
CDR3 protein: CASSHYELQGSMVFAEAFF

V gene: TRBV4-2
J gene: TRBJ1-5
D gene: NA
clone size: NA
CDR3 DNA: TGTGCCAGCAGTCACCAGGGCTCGGATCAGCCCCAGCATTTT
CDR3 protein: CASSHQGSDQPQHF

V gene: TRBV5-1
J gene: TRBJ1-2
D gene: TRBD1
clone size: NA
CDR3 DNA: TGCGCCAGCAGCCGTGCGACAGGGGACTTAGGGGGCTACACCTTC
CDR3 protein: CASSRATGDLGGYTF

V gene: TRBV7-6
J gene: TRBJ1-5
D gene: NA
clone size: few
CDR3 DNA: TGTGCCAGCAGCCGATTTCGGGGTGGGAGCAATCAGCCCCAGCATTTT
CDR3 protein: CASSRFRGGSNQPQHF

V gene: TRBV14
J gene: TRBJ1-2
D gene: NA
clone size: NA
CDR3 DNA: TGTGCCAGCAAGCGGACCGGAAACTATGGCTACACCTTC
CDR3 protein: CASKRTGNYGYTF

V gene: TRBV6-5
J gene: TRBJ2-1
D gene: TRBD1
clone size: NA
CDR3 DNA: TGTGCCAGCAGTTACGAGGGACAGCATTACAATGAGCAGTTCTTC
CDR3 protein: CASSYEGQHYNEQFF

V gene: TRBV28
J gene: TRBJ2-4
D gene: TRBD1
clone size: once
CDR3 DNA: TGTGCCAGCAGTTTAAGGGACAGGGGGCGGAGGGGCAAAAACATTCAGTACTTC
CDR3 protein: CASSLRDRGRRGKNIQYF

V gene: TRBV27
J gene: TRBJ1-5
D gene: TRBD1
clone size: NA
CDR3 DNA: TGTGCCAGCAGTTTATGGGACAGGGGGCATTTTTGCAATCAGCCCCAGCATTTT
CDR3 protein: CASSLWDRGHFCNQPQHF

V gene: TRBV11-3
J gene: TRBJ2-7
D gene: TRBD1
clone size: once
CDR3 DNA: TGTGCCAGCGCGGGACAGGGTTACGAGCAGTACTTC
CDR3 protein: CASAGQGYEQYF

V gene: TRBV11-2
J gene: TRBJ1-1
D gene: NA
clone size: NA
CDR3 DNA: TGTGCCAGCAGCTTGACAGGGAACACTGAAGCTTTCTTT
CDR3 protein: CASSLTGNTEAFF

V gene: TRBV5-4
J gene: TRBJ2-1
D gene: TRBD2
clone size: NA
CDR3 DNA: TGTGCCAGCAGCCTTACGACTAGCGGCTACAATGAGCAGTTCTTC
CDR3 protein: CASSLTTSGYNEQFF

V gene: TRBV7-2
J gene: TRBJ1-6
D gene: NA
clone size: NA
CDR3 DNA: TGTGCCAGCAGTCATCGAGGGCCACCCCTCCACTTT
CDR3 protein: CASSHRGPPLHF

V gene: TRBV4-2
J gene: TRBJ1-2
D gene: NA
clone size: NA
CDR3 DNA: TGTGCCAGCAGCCAAGTGATAGGGGGAACCTATGGCTACACCTTC
CDR3 protein: CASSQVIGGTYGYTF

V gene: TRBV6-5
J gene: TRBJ1-1
D gene: NA
clone size: NA
CDR3 DNA: TGTGCCAGCAGTTACTCGCAGGGAGGGGTAGCTTTCTTT
CDR3 protein: CASSYSQGGVAFF

V gene: TRBV3-1/TRBV3-2
J gene: TRBJ2-7
D gene: TRBD2
clone size: NA
CDR3 DNA: TGTGCCAGCAGCCAAGGACTAGCGGGGGCACTCTACGAGCAGTACTTC
CDR3 protein: CASSQGLAGALYEQYF

V gene: TRBV5-1
J gene: TRBJ2-5
D gene: NA
clone size: NA
CDR3 DNA: TGCGCCAGCAGCTTGGTGGCACTAGCAGGGGAGACCCAGTACTTC
CDR3 protein: CASSLVALAGETQYF

V gene: TRBV2
J gene: TRBJ1-6
D gene: NA
clone size: NA
CDR3 DNA: TGTGCCAGCAGGTCCCAGCGTAAGAATTCACCCCTCCACTTT
CDR3 protein: CASRSQRKNSPLHF

V gene: TRBV9
J gene: TRBJ2-7
D gene: NA
clone size: once
CDR3 DNA: TGTGCCAGCAGCCCCGACAGGGACTTTGGGCAGTACTTC
CDR3 protein: CASSPDRDFGQYF

V gene: TRBV7-6
J gene: TRBJ2-5
D gene: TRBD1
clone size: once
CDR3 DNA: TGTGCCAGCAGCGAAGACCAGGGGGCAACATCCATCCAAGAGACCCAGTACTTC
CDR3 protein: CASSEDQGATSIQETQYF

V gene: TRBV3-1/TRBV3-2
J gene: TRBJ1-5
D gene: TRBD1
clone size: NA
CDR3 DNA: TGTGCCAGCTCGGACAGGGGGACTCAGCCCCAGCATTTT
CDR3 protein: CASSDRGTQPQHF

V gene: TRBV28
J gene: TRBJ2-3
D gene: NA
clone size: NA
CDR3 DNA: TGTGCCAGCAAGGCTGGGGGGAGCACAGATACGCAGTATTTT
CDR3 protein: CASKAGGSTDTQYF

V gene: TRBV5-6
J gene: TRBJ1-2
D gene: NA
clone size: NA
CDR3 DNA: TGTGCCAGCAGCTTGGTCGCAGGGACTAACTATGGCTACACCTTC
CDR3 protein: CASSLVAGTNYGYTF

V gene: TRBV10-1
J gene: TRBJ1-4
D gene: TRBD1
clone size: many
CDR3 DNA: TGCGCCAGCAGTGAGTCGAGTTCCAGGGGGCACGAAAAACTGTTTTTT
CDR3 protein: CASSESSSRGHEKLFF